These T cell receptor beta chains were read from a single sample in a study of cytomegalovirus exposure and HLA in healthy donors. Sequencing was performed with immunoSEQ multiplex PCR; in TCRdb, only in-frame clones are kept and a portion is missing. Among around 170,000 clones listed, approximately 84% were seen once. Sample: PBMCs. These receptors all stem from a man in his fifties or sixties in good health and CMV-seronegative. Each CDR3 is given with its conserved first and last residue. Each record gives: V gene, J gene, clone size, D gene, CDR3 DNA, CDR3 protein. The D gene is left open where the match is weak. The listing skips clone size in some rows; elsewhere it reads once, few, many or a size class.

TRBV27	TRBJ2-1	once	TRBD2	TGTGCCAGCTCCGGGACTAGCGCGTCAGACGGTGAGCAGTTCTTC	CASSGTSASDGEQFF
TRBV27	TRBJ1-1	NA	NA	TGTGCCAGCAGTTTTTCGCGCGTGAACACTGAAGCTTTCTTT	CASSFSRVNTEAFF
TRBV14	TRBJ2-7	NA	NA	TGTGCCAGCAGCTTAACGACAGAGTCCTACGAGCAGTACTTC	CASSLTTESYEQYF
TRBV19	TRBJ1-6	NA	TRBD1	TGTGCCAGTAGTAGCAACAGGGGAGGATCACCCCTCCACTTT	CASSSNRGGSPLHF
TRBV27	TRBJ1-2	NA	NA	TGTGCCAGCAGCTCAGGAGGGCGGGTTGGGGGCTACACCTTC	CASSSGGRVGGYTF
TRBV19	TRBJ2-2	NA	TRBD1	TGTGCCAGTAGACACGGACAGGGGCCGTACACCGGGGAGCTGTTTTTT	CASRHGQGPYTGELFF
TRBV29-1	TRBJ2-3	NA	TRBD2	TGCAGCGTAGTAGCGGGGCCCGGCACAGATACGCAGTATTTT	CSVVAGPGTDTQYF
TRBV7-2	TRBJ1-3	NA	TRBD1	TGTGCCAGCAGCTTAGAGGGACAGGGACCCTTCTCTGGAAACACCATATATTTT	CASSLEGQGPFSGNTIYF
TRBV18	TRBJ2-6	NA	NA	TGTGCCAGCTCCAGGGGCGCAGGTAACTCTGGGGCCAACGTCCTGACTTTC	CASSRGAGNSGANVLTF
TRBV15	TRBJ2-7	NA	TRBD2	TGTGCCACCAGCAGAGAGGGACTAGCGGGGGCCTACGAGCAGTACTTC	CATSREGLAGAYEQYF
TRBV7-2	TRBJ2-7	NA	NA	TGTGCCAGCAGCTTAGTGGCTCATTACGAGCAGTACTTC	CASSLVAHYEQYF
TRBV5-1	TRBJ2-7	few	NA	TGCGCCAGCAGCTTGGCCTCGGGTTACGAGCAGTACTTC	CASSLASGYEQYF
TRBV7-2	TRBJ2-7	once	TRBD2	TGTGCCAGCAGCCCGGGACTAGCGGGGATTAGTTCCTACGAGCAGTACTTC	CASSPGLAGISSYEQYF
TRBV5-5	TRBJ1-6	NA	TRBD1	TGTGCCAGCAGCTTAGCCCTGGACAGGGGGATGTATAATTCACCCCTCCACTTT	CASSLALDRGMYNSPLHF
TRBV4-1	TRBJ1-2	few	NA	TGCGCCAGCAGCCAACCCGACAGGTTCTCGGGATATGGCTACACCTTC	CASSQPDRFSGYGYTF
TRBV4-3	TRBJ1-2	NA	TRBD1	TGCGCCAGCAGCCAAGGGACAGGGGGCAACTATGGCTACACCTTC	CASSQGTGGNYGYTF
TRBV6-1	TRBJ1-5	NA	NA	TGTGCCAGCAGTGATCTAGGGGATTATCAGCCCCAGCATTTT	CASSDLGDYQPQHF
TRBV9	TRBJ2-5	few	TRBD2	TGTGCCAGCAGCGTAGGAGCGGGGGGCCGGGAGACCCAGTACTTC	CASSVGAGGRETQYF
TRBV13	TRBJ1-1	NA	NA	TGTGCCAGTAAGGGGAGGGGTTGGGACACTGAAGCTTTCTTT	CASKGRGWDTEAFF
TRBV25-1	TRBJ2-1	few	TRBD2	TGTGCCAGCACCTCAGCGGGGGGATCCAATGAGCAGTTCTTC	CASTSAGGSNEQFF